These 2 T cell receptor beta chains share one sample of origin, sequenced in a study of cytotoxic CD8 clonotypes in ibrutinib-treated CLL. TCRdb's table, derived via immunoSEQ multiplex PCR, lists solely in-frame clones and lacks some. Among about 120,000 clones, 70% to 90% were seen once, and the ten largest hold about 2%. Sequences were derived from PBMCs, sampled after 24 months of ibrutinib treatment. The receptors shown here come from a human donor with chronic lymphocytic leukemia.

This chain uses TRBV5-5 with TRBJ1-2; D uncertain. Trimming left V 1 base short and J 5 bases short, with 9 bases between. The germline CDR1 and CDR2 sequences are SGHKS and YYEKEE (reference sequence). The CDR3 covers 13 residues. The DNA for the CDR3 is TGTGCCAGCAGCTTGCGGCAGCTTTATGGCTACACCTTC. As protein: CASSLRQLYGYTF.

The rearrangement uses TRBV6-6 and TRBJ2-5, with 8 bases lining up with TRBD1. The V segment lost 6 bases and the J segment 5 bases; nucleotides outside the gene matches: 8. There are 14 residues in the CDR3. The V gene's germline CDR1 is MNHNY and CDR2 SVGAGI (reference sequence). The chain's CDR3 is CASRRDRGHETQYF. CDR3 in DNA: TGTGCCAGCAGACGAGACAGGGGACACGAGACCCAGTACTTC.